These 15 T cell receptor beta chains share one sample of origin, sequenced in a study of OX40 agonist ivuxolimab in advanced cancers. Profiling relied on immunoSEQ multiplex PCR, and the TCRdb table lists in-frame clones only, not all of them. The data show around 79,000 clones, 85% seen once. This specimen was CD4+ or CD8+ T cells sorted from blood, taken in a trial of the OX40 agonist ivuxolimab. The receptors come from an adult with an advanced solid tumor such as melanoma, head and neck, liver or kidney cancer.

The rearrangement links TRBV5-6 to TRBJ2-2; a weak D match, TRBD1 (5 bases). Deletions cut 5 bases from V and 0 bases from J, with 23 bases between. Germline CDR1 is SGHDT and CDR2 is YYEEEE. The CDR3 extends over 19 amino acids. DNA of the CDR3: TGTGCCAGCAGTTTTCTGACGGACAACTCCATCACGAACACCGGGGAGCTGTTTTTT. Its protein is CASSFLTDNSITNTGELFF.

The chain is built from TRBV2 and TRBJ2-2; 12 bases are shared with TRBD1. This CDR3 contains 13 residues. V gave up 9 bases and J gave up 7 bases; unmatched junction bases: 3. CDR1 and CDR2 (germline): SNHLY, FYNNEI. CDR3 region: CARGTGGGGELFF. The CDR3 nucleotides are TGTGCCAGGGGGACAGGGGGCGGCGGGGAGCTGTTTTTT.

V usage is TRBV6-5 and J usage is TRBJ2-7; 8 positions match TRBD1. V was clipped by 2 bases and J by 3 bases; unmatched bases: 3. Germline CDR1 is MNHEY and CDR2 is SVGAGI. The CDR3 has 14 amino acids. The CDR3 DNA sequence: TGTGCCAGCAGTTACGGACAGGGTAGCTACGAGCAGTACTTC. Translated: CASSYGQGSYEQYF.

The chain employs TRBV2 and TRBJ2-1; 7 bases match TRBD1. V dropped 5 bases and J dropped 15; count of bases not matched to a gene: 13. Germline loops: CDR1 SNHLY, CDR2 FYNNEI. The CDR3 sequence is 13 residues long. As DNA, the CDR3 is TGTGCCAGCAGTACAGGGGACGCACCCAAGGGGTTCTTC. Amino acids: CASSTGDAPKGFF.

The rearrangement links TRBV7-2 to TRBJ1-4; 8 bases match TRBD1. V lost 5 bases, J lost 7 bases, and 12 bases stayed unmatched. There are 16 residues in the CDR3. The germline CDR1 and CDR2 sequences are SGHTA and FQGNSA. This chain's CDR3 is CASSLRSGGLGEKLFF. The CDR3, as DNA: TGTGCCAGCAGCCTTAGATCAGGGGGCTTGGGTGAAAAACTGTTTTTT.

The chain links TRBV7-6 to TRBJ1-1, with D unresolved. CDR1 is SGHVS and CDR2 is FNYEAQ in the germline V gene. Trimming shortened V by 5 bases and J by 1 base, and 8 bases separated the two germline ends. The CDR3 consists of 13 residues. The CDR3 coding sequence is TGTGCCAGCAGCCGGATTGGGAACACTGAAGCTTTCTTT. It specifies CASSRIGNTEAFF.

The V call is TRBV6-5, the J call TRBJ2-7; 7 bases agree with TRBD2. V was clipped by 3 bases and J by 4 bases; unmatched bases: 9. The CDR3 sequence is 15 residues long. Germline values: CDR1 MNHEY, CDR2 SVGAGI. The CDR3, as DNA: TGTGCCAGCAGTTATCAAGCGGGGTCGCTTTACGAGCAGTACTTC. It yields the protein CASSYQAGSLYEQYF.

This chain joins TRBV5-4 and TRBJ1-2, with 9 bases lining up with TRBD1. Germline V gene lookup returns CDR1 SGHNT and CDR2 YYREEE (reference sequence). The CDR3 loop spans 14 amino acids. The V segment lost 4 bases and the J segment 5 bases; nucleotides outside the gene matches: 6. In nucleotides, the CDR3 is TGTGCCAGCAGCGCACAGGGGGCCGGGTATGGCTACACCTTC. Translating gives CASSAQGAGYGYTF.

CDR3 region: CASSPRLRQGSSGANVLTF. The DNA for the CDR3 is TGTGCCAGCAGCCCGCGATTGCGGCAGGGGTCCTCTGGGGCCAACGTCCTGACTTTC. The chain recombines TRBV7-6 with TRBJ2-6; D possibly corresponds to TRBD1 (6 bases). V dropped 5 bases and J dropped 0 bases, with 20 bases sitting between them. Germline CDR1 and CDR2: SGHVS and FNYEAQ. CDR3 length equals 19 residues.

A single count supports this clone. The chain carries TRBV9 and TRBJ2-3; 8 positions agree with TRBD1. Germline lookup yields CDR1 SGDLS and CDR2 YYNGEE. Trimming at V came to 1 base and at J to 5 bases, leaving 6 bases not matched to a gene. This CDR3 is built from 15 residues. As DNA, the CDR3 is TGTGCCAGCAGCGTAAGGCAGGGGGCGGGAGATACGCAGTATTTT. It yields the protein CASSVRQGAGDTQYF.

The chain joins TRBV18 to TRBJ1-2; TRBD1 matches at 10 bases. Trimming took 7 bases from V and 5 from J; bases not matched to a gene: 4. Germline assignment: CDR1 KGHSH and CDR2 LQKENI. The CDR3 has 13 amino acids. Here the CDR3 reads CASLLDRGYGYTF. CDR3 nucleotides: TGTGCCAGCTTATTGGACAGGGGGTATGGCTACACCTTC.

A few counts support this clone. CDR3: CASSLALRAGTGELFF. DNA of the CDR3: TGCGCCAGCAGCTTGGCCCTCAGGGCTGGCACCGGGGAGCTGTTTTTT. The rearrangement uses TRBV5-1 and TRBJ2-2, with a possible D match to TRBD1 (5 bases). Germline CDR1 and CDR2: SGHRS and YFSETQ. The CDR3 spans 16 residues. The germline V and J ends were trimmed by 0 bases and 4 bases, with 13 bases remaining between them.

The J gene is TRBJ1-2, the V gene TRBV28, with 11 bases matching TRBD1. The CDR3 is made up of 15 amino acids. Trimming at V came to 5 bases and at J to 4 bases, leaving 6 bases not matched to a gene. Germline V gene lookup returns CDR1 MDHEN and CDR2 SYDVKM. DNA for the CDR3: TGTGCCAGCAGTCCCGGGACAGGGGGAAGCTATGGCTACACCTTC. Its protein is CASSPGTGGSYGYTF.

V is TRBV11-2 and J is TRBJ1-5; no clear D gene. With 0 bases removed from V and 9 bases from J, the gap between germline ends came to 9 bases. CDR1 and CDR2 (germline): SGHAT, FQNNGV. The CDR3 runs to 13 residues. The CDR3 region is CASSLDYSGPQHF. CDR3 sequence (DNA): TGTGCCAGCAGCTTAGACTACTCGGGGCCCCAGCATTTT.

This rearrangement joins TRBV7-9 to TRBJ2-3; weak D call: TRBD1 (7 bases). The ends were cut back, 6 bases at V and 5 bases at J, with 18 bases in the middle. The CDR3 has 15 amino acids. Germline assignment: CDR1 SEHNR and CDR2 FQNEAQ (reference sequence). The CDR3 coding sequence is TGTGCCAGCAGGTCTGACAGGGCGCGGGGAGATACGCAGTATTTT. It specifies CASRSDRARGDTQYF.